The present TCR beta chain was sequenced within a study of graft-versus-host responses after intestinal transplantation (dated by TCRdb to 2020 to 2022). Study-wide context: The transplants that recipients got were multivisceral, liver-intestinal, or isolated intestinal. Donor T cell macrochimerism was defined as a peak of at least 4% donor T cells among recipient peripheral blood mononuclear cells. Every recipient was given anti-thymocyte globulin induction, then maintenance tacrolimus and steroids for around three years. The cohort enrolled about two dozen intestinal transplant recipients, one of whom was a retransplant, and 3 patients without pretransplant specimens were excluded. Rather than going through the commercial service, samples from a few later patients were sequenced in-house on an Illumina MiSeq and processed with MiXCR. Alloreactive clones were identified by sequencing pre-transplant mixed lymphocyte reaction products and comparing these products with unstimulated pre-transplant donor and recipient T cells. Bulk TCR-beta CDR3 sequencing was used to track graft-versus-host and host-versus-graft alloreactive T cell clones in the graft, circulation and bone marrow after intestinal transplantation. The full study reports these points: In patients with donor T cell macrochimerism, the allografts had high GvH to HvG T cell clonal ratios. GvH clones were detected in recipient bone marrow, and some of these GvH clones were observed earlier in ileal mucosa or blood, consistent with an intestinal mucosal origin. Conclusions were limited by the relatively low number and heterogeneity of intestinal transplant patients. Peak levels of circulating GvH clones were associated with declines in HvG clones early after transplant.

Blood samples were collected up to 4 times in the first month after transplant and then at least monthly when available. With respect to this clone: It has no known antigen specificity. Base qualities are missing; no much larger clone stands one base away.

The cysteine opens and the phenylalanine closes a CDR3 of 13 amino acids. The kept DNA is CDR3 alone, 39 bases in frame from the first base. Trimming accounts for 4 bases at V and 2 bases at J, while the number of junction bases matched to no gene is 2. The germline V gene (reference sequence) provides CDR1 SEHNR and CDR2 FQNEAQ. Libraries were built with the immunoSEQ multiplex PCR assay. For most patients, high-throughput TCR-beta CDR3 sequencing of genomic DNA was performed by Adaptive Biotechnologies. The study's processing was this. Adaptive's ImmunoSEQ software was the source of the TCR sequencing data for about 20 patients, while three other patients were processed with MiXCR and VDJtools. CDR3 nucleotide sequences shared between donor and recipient were removed because the origin of such sequences could not be assigned. To count as alloreactive, a clone needed at least 2-fold expansion over unstimulated cells and a minimum CFSE-low frequency of 0.002% (template counts) or 0.001% (read counts). Clones were considered mappable if detected in sequenced pre-transplant spleen, lymph node, or MLR CFSE-low populations of the donor or recipient. Cumulative frequency of alloreactive clones was calculated as a percentage of all sequences weighted by copy number. In TCRdb, the immuneACCESS table is reduced to in-frame sequences with V and J assigned. These tables do not hold every clone; where another copy was compared, an unresolved V gene accounts for under half, and the others remain unexplained. That table gives V, J and clone size, and the DNA gave D and trimming. The table for this sample lists some 96,000 clones; over 75% of them were counted only once. Clones ranked in the top ten supply approximately 16% of the sample.

This specimen was PBMCs, taken roughly 450 days after intestinal transplant. Recombination connected TRBV7-9 to TRBJ2-7; the junction holds 7 bases that match TRBD1. The receptor comes from a human patient who received an intestinal transplant, so some T cells may come from the graft donor. Here the CDR3 is given as CASSYGTAYEQYF. The sequenced DNA: TGTGCCAGCAGCTACGGGACAGCCTACGAGCAGTACTTC.